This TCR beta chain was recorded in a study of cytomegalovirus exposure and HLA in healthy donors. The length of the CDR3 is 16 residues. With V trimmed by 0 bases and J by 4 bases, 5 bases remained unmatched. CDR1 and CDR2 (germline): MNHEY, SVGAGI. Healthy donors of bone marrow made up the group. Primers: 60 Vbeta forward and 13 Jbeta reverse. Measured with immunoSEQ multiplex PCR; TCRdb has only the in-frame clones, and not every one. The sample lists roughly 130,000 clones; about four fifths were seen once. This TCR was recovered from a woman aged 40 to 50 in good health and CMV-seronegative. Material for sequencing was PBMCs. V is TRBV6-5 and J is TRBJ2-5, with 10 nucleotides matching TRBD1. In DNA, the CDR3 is TGTGCCAGCAGTTACTCGATGACAGGGGGCAGAGAGACCCAGTACTTC. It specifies CASSYSMTGGRETQYF.